This T cell receptor (beta chain) derives from a study of blood T cell repertoires in COVID-19. For the study at large: Acute-phase and convalescent COVID-19 samples originated in the United States, Italy and Spain. Sources were T cells, B-cell-depleted T cells, or PBMCs; the material itself was cDNA or gDNA.

V lost 6 bases, J lost 4 bases, and 9 bases stayed unmatched. Germline loops: CDR1 MDHEN, CDR2 SYDVKM. The CDR3 spans 16 residues. Under the authors' procedure: Estimation of nucleated cell counts was performed using reference gene primer amplification. Repertoires were generated with immunoSEQ multiplex PCR, while TCRdb's copy carries only in-frame clones and drops some. The V and J calls and clone size are taken from that table; D and trimming were inferred from the DNA. In the table there are tens of thousands of clones, around nine tenths of which are singletons. The J gene is TRBJ2-7, the V gene TRBV28, with TRBD2 matching 13 bases. This TCR was recovered from a human donor in a cohort sampled during active COVID-19. The specimen sequenced was peripheral blood. CDR3 residues: CASSPSTSGRKYEQYF. CDR3 in DNA: TGTGCCAGCAGCCCATCGACTAGCGGGAGGAAGTACGAGCAGTACTTC.